The 27 T cell receptor beta chains in this list originate from one sample, sequenced in a study of cytomegalovirus exposure and HLA in healthy donors. 13 Jbeta primers and 60 Vbeta primers were used for the PCR. Method: immunoSEQ multiplex PCR; TCRdb's copy keeps in-frame clones and lacks some. The sample holds fewer than 200,000 clones, under 85% seen once. Sequencing used PBMCs. The origin of the receptors is a man in his fifties or sixties in good health and CMV-seronegative.

The rearrangement links TRBV27 to TRBJ1-1; TRBD1 matches at 8 bases. The CDR3 runs 14 residues. From germline, CDR1 is MNHEY and CDR2 SMNVEV (reference sequence). J lost 3 bases, V lost 6 bases, and 6 bases had no gene match. This chain's CDR3 is CASSQGQGYTEAFF. The CDR3 DNA reads TGTGCCAGCAGCCAAGGACAGGGCTACACTGAAGCTTTCTTT.

CDR3 sequence reads: CASSAPPGVYEQYF. CDR3 DNA: TGTGCCAGCAGCGCACCCCCAGGTGTCTACGAGCAGTACTTC. The chain joins TRBV28 to TRBJ2-7; D is uncertain. The germline gives CDR1 MDHEN, CDR2 SYDVKM. V lost 6 bases to trimming and J lost 3 bases, with 15 bases between them. The CDR3 runs 14 residues.

This clone was recorded once. The chain combines TRBV11-3 with TRBJ2-1, with 7 nucleotides matching TRBD1. Germline loops: CDR1 SGHNT, CDR2 YENEEA. V lost 5 bases and J lost 8; bases outside the gene matches: 6. The CDR3 is 13 residues long. The CDR3 sequence is CASSVTGSDEQFF. CDR3 DNA sequence: TGTGCCAGCAGCGTGACAGGGAGCGATGAGCAGTTCTTC.

The genes are TRBV5-1 and TRBJ2-3; 12 nucleotides line up with TRBD1. J gave up 5 bases and V 1 base, and 5 bases lay outside the gene matches. CDR1 and CDR2 (germline): SGHRS, YFSETQ. This CDR3 spans 16 amino acids. CDR3 sequence: CASSLWDRGLEDTQYF. The CDR3 DNA sequence: TGCGCCAGCAGCTTGTGGGACAGGGGGCTGGAAGATACGCAGTATTTT.

The J gene is TRBJ2-6, the V gene TRBV18; D gene ambiguous. CDR1 is KGHSH, CDR2 LQKENI, per germline. The CDR3 loop spans 16 amino acids. Trimming took 3 bases from V and 0 from J, leaving 9 bases between them. CDR3 sequence: CASSPREFSGANVLTF. The CDR3 DNA is TGTGCCAGCTCACCGCGTGAATTCTCTGGGGCCAACGTCCTGACTTTC.

The chain employs TRBV29-1 and TRBJ1-2; TRBD1 aligns across 7 bases. The germline V gene has CDR1 SQVTM and CDR2 ANQGSEA. Germline trimming cut 5 bases from V and 4 bases from J; bases unmatched to any gene: 7. There are 13 residues in the CDR3. The CDR3 region has the DNA TGCAGCGTTCTACAGGGGATTGGCTATGGCTACACCTTC. Translating gives CSVLQGIGYGYTF.

The chain recombines TRBV6-6 with TRBJ2-5; unclear D gene. TRBJ2-7 explains the end of the DNA better; the J call may be wrong. Germline-derived CDR1 and CDR2 are MNHNY and SVGAGI (reference sequence). The CDR3 totals 12 residues. As DNA, the CDR3 is TGTGCCAGCAGTTACGGAGAGGCCGAGCAGTACTTC. Encoded protein: CASSYGEAEQYF.

V usage is TRBV7-8 and J usage is TRBJ1-5; tentatively, D is TRBD1 (5 bases). V lost 2 bases, J lost 6 bases, and 17 bases lay in between. The germline CDR1 and CDR2 sequences are SGHVS and FQNEAQ. The CDR3 loop spans 16 amino acids. CDR3 loop: CASSLMGRQRGQPQHF. In DNA form, the CDR3 reads TGTGCCAGCAGCTTAATGGGGCGACAGCGGGGTCAGCCCCAGCATTTT. The complete variable domain, with remaining parts taken from reference TRBV7-8 and TRBJ1-5, reads GAGVSQSPRYKVAKRGQDVALRCDPISGHVSLFWYQQALGQGPEFLTYFQNEAQLDKSGLPSDRFFAERPEGSVSTLKIQRTQQEDSAVYLCASSLMGRQRGQPQHFGDGTRLSIL.

The rearrangement joins TRBV28 to TRBJ2-4; 7 positions match TRBD1. CDR3 length: 15 residues. Germline CDR1 is MDHEN and CDR2 is SYDVKM. The trim removed 2 bases at V and 3 bases at J, leaving 4 bases unmatched. The CDR3 coding sequence is TGTGCCAGCAGTTTAGGGACAGCGCACAAAAACATTCAGTACTTC. As protein: CASSLGTAHKNIQYF.

The chain joins TRBV4-1 to TRBJ1-1; possibly TRBD1 for D (5 bases). Trimming cost V 1 base and J 11 bases, with 17 bases left between them. CDR1 MGHRA and CDR2 YSYEKL come from the germline V gene. The CDR3 runs to 14 residues. This chain's CDR3 is CASSQVGTRVMAFF. DNA of the CDR3: TGCGCCAGCAGCCAAGTGGGGACTCGGGTGATGGCTTTCTTT.

This clone was observed a single time. V usage is TRBV7-9 and J usage is TRBJ2-7; D is undetermined. The V end was cut by 5 bases, the J end by 10 bases, with 15 bases between. This CDR3 has 12 amino acids. CDR1 is SEHNR, CDR2 FQNEAQ, per germline (reference sequence). The CDR3 reads CASSPVGARQYF. The CDR3 nucleotides are TGTGCCAGCAGCCCGGTAGGAGCTCGACAGTACTTC.

The V and J genes are TRBV28 and TRBJ1-2; weak D call: TRBD1 (5 bases). CDR1 is MDHEN, CDR2 SYDVKM, per germline. V shed 1 base and J shed 4 bases, with 10 bases lying between them. The length of the CDR3 is 14 residues. CDR3 loop: CASSLFGGFYGYTF. The CDR3 nucleotides are TGTGCCAGCAGTTTATTCGGGGGATTCTATGGCTACACCTTC.

The chain links TRBV28 to TRBJ2-7; no firm D call. The CDR3 totals 13 residues. CDR1 MDHEN and CDR2 SYDVKM come from the germline V gene. V lost 7 bases, J lost 4 bases, and 14 bases lay in between. The CDR3 sequence: CASTPGWIYEQYF. The CDR3 nucleotides read TGTGCCAGCACCCCCGGGTGGATTTACGAGCAGTACTTC.

In regard to this clone: At one boundary the junction diverges from the germline segment, which might be a read error. The chain links TRBV7-9 to TRBJ2-7, with TRBD1 identical over 7 bases. The CDR3 contains 13 residues. Germline V gene sequence: CDR1 SEHNR, CDR2 FQNEAQ (reference sequence). This chain's CDR3 is CSSSLKGAYEQYF. DNA of the CDR3: TGTTCCAGCAGCTTAAAGGGGGCATACGAGCAGTACTTC.

Regarding this clone: At one end the junction does not follow the germline gene, possibly because of a read error. V and J are TRBV7-7 and TRBJ1-1; TRBD1 agrees at 7 bases. The CDR3 sequence is 13 residues long. In germline, CDR1 is SSHAT, CDR2 FNYEAQ (reference sequence). This chain's CDR3 is CASSSGQDSVPFF. In nucleotides, the CDR3 is TGTGCTAGCAGCTCAGGACAGGATTCAGTCCCTTTCTTT.

This clone was found a few times. V and J are TRBV6-5 and TRBJ1-6, with unresolved D. The germline V and J ends were trimmed by 6 bases and 4 bases, with 7 bases remaining between them. CDR3 size: 13 residues. The germline CDR1 and CDR2 sequences are MNHEY and SVGAGI. In DNA, the CDR3 is TGTGCCAGCAGCCCCACTTATAATTCACCCCTCCACTTT. Translated, it gives CASSPTYNSPLHF.

The chain recombines TRBV2 with TRBJ1-2; 7 positions match TRBD1. J lost 8 bases, V lost 5 bases, and 8 bases had no gene match. This CDR3 is built from 13 residues. The germline CDR1 and CDR2 sequences are SNHLY and FYNNEI. In DNA, the CDR3 is TGTGCCAGCAGTCCACAGGGGCCACGGGGCTACACCTTC. This gives the protein CASSPQGPRGYTF.

The DNA for the CDR3 is TGCGCCAGCAGCTTGGATGACAGGGGGTCTGGGGAGACCCAGTACTTC. Protein sequence: CASSLDDRGSGETQYF. This chain joins TRBV5-1 and TRBJ2-5; 9 nucleotides match TRBD1. The CDR3 runs 16 residues. CDR1 SGHRS and CDR2 YFSETQ come from the germline V gene. With 0 bases clipped from V and 5 bases from J, the junction kept 8 bases outside the gene matches.

The table lists this clone with a few counts. The V call is TRBV6-5, the J call TRBJ2-7; the D gene is possibly TRBD2 (5 bases). The CDR3 runs 15 residues. Trimming stripped 0 bases from V and 3 bases from J, with 12 bases between. Germline assignment: CDR1 MNHEY and CDR2 SVGAGI. The CDR3 bases are TGTGCCAGCAGTTACTCTGGTCGGGGAGACTACGAGCAGTACTTC. Protein: CASSYSGRGDYEQYF.

This clone is a singleton in its sample. The rearrangement joins TRBV5-1 to TRBJ1-2; D may be TRBD1 (5 bases). The CDR3 covers 15 residues. Trimming shortened V by 4 bases and J by 2 bases, and 15 bases separated the two germline ends. CDR1 is SGHRS and CDR2 is YFSETQ in the germline V gene. The CDR3, as DNA: TGCGCCAGCAGCCCTGGGGCGGGGATCAACTATGGCTACACCTTC. As protein: CASSPGAGINYGYTF.

The rearrangement joins TRBV25-1 to TRBJ1-6, with D maybe TRBD1 (6 bases). Germline V gene sequence: CDR1 MGHDK, CDR2 SYGVNS. The CDR3 loop spans 13 amino acids. V lost 11 bases, J lost 6 bases, and 14 bases lay in between. The CDR3 loop is CAVQGSGNSPLHF. As DNA, the CDR3 is TGTGCCGTACAGGGTTCGGGTAATTCACCCCTCCACTTT. The complete variable domain, with remaining parts taken from reference TRBV25-1 and TRBJ1-6, reads EADIYQTPRYLVIGTGKKITLECSQTMGHDKMYWYQQDPGMELHLIHYSYGVNSTEKGDLSSESTVSRIRTEHFPLTLESARPSHTSQYLCAVQGSGNSPLHFGNGTRLTVT.

The rearrangement links TRBV6-5 to TRBJ1-1; 9 bases match TRBD1. V shed 6 bases and J 6 bases; nucleotides not matched to a gene: 8. Germline CDR1 reads MNHEY; CDR2 reads SVGAGI. CDR3 length: 14 amino acids. CDR3 sequence reads: CASSPWTGDPEAFF. CDR3 DNA: TGTGCCAGCAGCCCCTGGACAGGGGACCCTGAAGCTTTCTTT.

This chain joins TRBV19 and TRBJ2-3; TRBD2 matches at 11 bases. Germline V gene data show CDR1 as LNHDA and CDR2 as SQIVND (reference sequence). The CDR3 extends over 16 amino acids. The V and J ends lost 4 bases and 6 bases, in that order; junction bases with no gene match: 9. The CDR3: CASSTLAGETLDTQYF. The CDR3, as DNA: TGTGCCAGTAGTACACTAGCGGGAGAGACGCTCGATACGCAGTATTTT.

The J gene is TRBJ1-2, the V gene TRBV18; TRBD1 matches at 9 bases. This CDR3 has 14 residues. Germline lookup yields CDR1 KGHSH and CDR2 LQKENI. V shed 3 bases, J shed 2 bases, and the junction held 1 base outside the gene matches. CDR3 nucleotide sequence: TGTGCCAGCTCACCCGACAGGGGGAACTATGGCTACACCTTC. Translation: CASSPDRGNYGYTF. The entire variable domain, with the rest obtained from reference TRBV18 and TRBJ1-2, is as follows: NAGVMQNPRHLVRRRGQEARLRCSPMKGHSHVYWYRQLPEEGLKFMVYLQKENIIDESGMPKERFSAEFPKEGPSILRIQQVVRGDSAAYFCASSPDRGNYGYTFGSGTRLTVV.

The chain recombines TRBV6-1 with TRBJ1-4, with D possibly TRBD1 on 6 matching bases. The CDR3 loop spans 14 amino acids. Germline V gene sequence: CDR1 MNHNS, CDR2 SASEGT. The germline V and J ends were trimmed by 1 base and 6 bases, with 9 bases remaining between them. The CDR3 bases are TGTGCCAGCAGTGAAGACAGGGTTGATGAAAAACTGTTTTTT. This sequence encodes CASSEDRVDEKLFF.

The rearrangement uses TRBV5-6 and TRBJ2-7; a possible D gene is TRBD1 (6 bases). CDR3 length: 14 residues. V was pared by 0 bases and J by 8 bases, with 15 bases between. Germline CDR1 SGHDT, CDR2 YYEEEE. The DNA for the CDR3 is TGTGCCAGCAGCTTGGTGCAGGGGCCTGAGAAGCAGTACTTC. Its translation: CASSLVQGPEKQYF.

The chain joins TRBV6-6 to TRBJ2-3; TRBD1 matches 7 bases. The V segment lost 2 bases and the J segment 3 bases; nucleotides outside the gene matches: 5. Germline assignment: CDR1 MNHNY and CDR2 SVGAGI (reference sequence). This CDR3 contains 15 residues. The CDR3 reads CASSYDRDVTDTQYF. The CDR3 DNA follows: TGTGCCAGCAGTTACGACAGGGATGTAACAGATACGCAGTATTTT.